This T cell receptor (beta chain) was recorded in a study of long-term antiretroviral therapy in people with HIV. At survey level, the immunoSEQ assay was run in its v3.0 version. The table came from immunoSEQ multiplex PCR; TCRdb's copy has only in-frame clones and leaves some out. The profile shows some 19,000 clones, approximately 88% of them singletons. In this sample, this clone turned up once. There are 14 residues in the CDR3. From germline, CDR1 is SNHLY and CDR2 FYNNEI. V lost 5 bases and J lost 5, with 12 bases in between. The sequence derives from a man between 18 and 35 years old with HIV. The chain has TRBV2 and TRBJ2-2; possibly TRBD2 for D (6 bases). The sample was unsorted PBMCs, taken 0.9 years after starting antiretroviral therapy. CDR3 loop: CASSMDYLTGELFF. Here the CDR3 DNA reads TGTGCCAGCAGTATGGACTACCTGACCGGGGAGCTGTTTTTT.